This passage covers 3 T cell receptor beta chains from one sample sequenced in a study of T cell changes during pregnancy in multiple sclerosis. Generated by immunoSEQ multiplex PCR, the TCRdb table keeps only in-frame clones and is missing some. Of 25,000 to 30,000 clones in the sample, 85% to 90% are singletons; the top ten hold approximately 8.4%. Material: CD8+ T cells from peripheral blood mononuclear cells, obtained before pregnancy. These receptor sequences come from a female donor with multiple sclerosis, enrolled in a pregnancy study.

In its sample, this clone was seen a few times. The V gene is TRBV6-4, the J gene TRBJ2-3, with 9 bases aligning to TRBD2. Trimming at V came to 4 bases and at J to 1 base, leaving 3 bases not matched to a gene. CDR1 is MRHNA, CDR2 SNTAGT, per germline. The length of the CDR3 is 15 residues. DNA of the CDR3: TGTGCCAGCAGTGCGGCTAGCGGGGGCACAGATACGCAGTATTTT. Its protein product is CASSAASGGTDTQYF.

This chain joins TRBV19 and TRBJ1-5; no reliable D call. CDR3 length: 13 amino acids. Germline assignment: CDR1 LNHDA and CDR2 SQIVND (reference sequence). The germline V and J ends were trimmed by 3 bases and 7 bases, with 10 bases remaining between them. This chain's CDR3 is CASSIQVQQPQHF. CDR3 DNA sequence: TGTGCCAGTAGTATTCAGGTGCAGCAGCCCCAGCATTTT.

J is TRBJ2-3 and V is TRBV7-9, with 11 bases aligning to TRBD2. Per germline, CDR1 SEHNR and CDR2 FQNEAQ (reference sequence). After removal of 7 bases from V and 1 base from J, the junction contained 10 bases not matched to a gene. The length of the CDR3 is 17 residues. Written as DNA, the CDR3 is TGTGCCAGCATCAATAGCGGGGGGGCGAGCGGCACAGATACGCAGTATTTT. It translates to CASINSGGASGTDTQYF.